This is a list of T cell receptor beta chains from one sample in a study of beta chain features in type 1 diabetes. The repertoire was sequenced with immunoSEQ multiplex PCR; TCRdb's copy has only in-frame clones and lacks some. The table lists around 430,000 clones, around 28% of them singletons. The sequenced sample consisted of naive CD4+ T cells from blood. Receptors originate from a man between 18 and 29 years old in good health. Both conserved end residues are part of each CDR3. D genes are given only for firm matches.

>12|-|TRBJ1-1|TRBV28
CASPGQAGEAFF
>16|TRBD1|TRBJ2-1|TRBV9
CASSRPGQGASGEQFF
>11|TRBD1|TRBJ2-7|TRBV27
CASRDREISYF
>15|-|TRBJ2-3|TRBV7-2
CASSQSTGSTDTQYF
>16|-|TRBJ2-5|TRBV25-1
CASSELGTGLQETQYF
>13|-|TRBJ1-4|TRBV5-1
CASSFQGNEKLFF
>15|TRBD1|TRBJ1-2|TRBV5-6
CASSLQDRERYGYTF
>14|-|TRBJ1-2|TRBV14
CASSQDHRDYGYTF
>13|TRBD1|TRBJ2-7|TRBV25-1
CASWGTGGSEQYF
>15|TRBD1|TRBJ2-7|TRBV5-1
CASSLPRDRGHEQYF
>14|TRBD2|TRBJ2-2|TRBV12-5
CASETSGNTGELFF
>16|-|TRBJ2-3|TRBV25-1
CASSAPWGLSTDTQYF
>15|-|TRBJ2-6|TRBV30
CAWSGHRSGANVLTF
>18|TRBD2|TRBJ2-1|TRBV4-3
CASSQDLAGTSGYNEQFF
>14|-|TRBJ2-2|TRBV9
CASSPRQNTGELFF
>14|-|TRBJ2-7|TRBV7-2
CASSFSAPSGEQYF
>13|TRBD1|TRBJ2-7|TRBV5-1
CASSFTGAGEQYF
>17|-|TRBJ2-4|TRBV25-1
CASSEGQGSSAKNIQYF
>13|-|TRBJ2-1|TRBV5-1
CASSLDSNNEQFF
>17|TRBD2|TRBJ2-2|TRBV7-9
CASSLTIAGVRTGELFF
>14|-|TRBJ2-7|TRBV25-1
CASSPQGLATEQYF
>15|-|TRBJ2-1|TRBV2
CASSLLISSYNEQFF
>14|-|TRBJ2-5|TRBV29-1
CSVERLATGETQYF
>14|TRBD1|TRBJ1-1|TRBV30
CASAPGQVTNEAFF
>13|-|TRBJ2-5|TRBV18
CASSRAVQETQYF
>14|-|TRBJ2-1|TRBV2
CASSPEGSYNEQFF
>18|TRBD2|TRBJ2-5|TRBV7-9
CASSLVLAGGLYQETQYF
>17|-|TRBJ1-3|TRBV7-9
CASSSSGGRGTGNTIYF
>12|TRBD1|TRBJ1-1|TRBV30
CAWKRGPTEAFF
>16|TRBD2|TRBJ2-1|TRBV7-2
CASSLQAGVSYNEQFF
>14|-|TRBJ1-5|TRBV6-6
CASSYSGRAQPQHF
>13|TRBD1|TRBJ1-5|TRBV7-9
CASSSQGDQPQHF
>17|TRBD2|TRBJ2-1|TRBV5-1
CASSFGLAGSSYNEQFF
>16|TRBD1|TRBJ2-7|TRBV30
CAWTPARTGIPYEQYF
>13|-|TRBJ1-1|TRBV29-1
CSVERTQGTEAFF
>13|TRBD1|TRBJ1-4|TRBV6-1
CASTPRQGEKLFF
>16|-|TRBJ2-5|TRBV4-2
CASSQDRGGGQETQYF
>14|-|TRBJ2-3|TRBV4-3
CASSRAGGTDTQYF
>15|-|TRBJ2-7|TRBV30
CAWTPGTLDHYEQYF
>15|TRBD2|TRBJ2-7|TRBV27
CASRRLAGGTYEQYF
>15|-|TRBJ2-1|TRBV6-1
CASSGVRVLDNEQFF
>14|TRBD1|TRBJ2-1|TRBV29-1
CSVESIVQGAEQFF
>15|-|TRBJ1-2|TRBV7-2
CASSLAVRGDYGYTF
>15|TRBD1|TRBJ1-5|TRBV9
CASSVGRTGNQPQHF
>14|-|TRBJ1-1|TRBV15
CATSRGPPNTEAFF
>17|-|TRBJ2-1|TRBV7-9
CASSPPGVGTVMNEQFF
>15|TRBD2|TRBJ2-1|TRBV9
CASSAGTTLGDEQFF
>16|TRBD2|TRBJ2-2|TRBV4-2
CASSHTGLVGTGELFF
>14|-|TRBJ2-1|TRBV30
CACATVSSYNEQFF
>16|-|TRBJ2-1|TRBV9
CASSPGEGGSYNEQFF
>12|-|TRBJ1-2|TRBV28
CASSLGVYGYTF
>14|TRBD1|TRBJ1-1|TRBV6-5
CASSPPGGWTEAFF
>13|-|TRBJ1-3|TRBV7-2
CASSWSSGNTIYF
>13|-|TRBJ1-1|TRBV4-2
CASSQERYTEAFF
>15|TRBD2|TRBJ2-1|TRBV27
CASSFLAGMYNEQFF
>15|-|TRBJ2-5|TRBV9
CASSPGRILQETQYF
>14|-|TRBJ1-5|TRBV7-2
CASSFDRGVQPQHF
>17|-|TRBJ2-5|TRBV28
CASSPHRGGLQGETQYF
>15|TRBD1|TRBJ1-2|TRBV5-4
CASSLETGGYYGYTF